This passage covers 26 T cell receptor beta chains from one sample sequenced in a study of T cell responses to AZD1222 COVID-19 vaccine. Clones were sequenced by immunoSEQ multiplex PCR, and TCRdb holds only the in-frame ones, with some missing. The table lists 100,000 to 150,000 clones, around 90% of them singletons. The material was peripheral blood, obtained 28 days after the second AZD1222 dose. These receptors originate from an adult who received the AZD1222 COVID-19 vaccine.

The rearrangement joins TRBV7-9 to TRBJ2-5, with no clear D. The V gene lost 2 bases and the J gene lost 4 bases, with 8 bases spanning the gap. CDR1 and CDR2 from the germline V gene are SEHNR and FQNEAQ (reference sequence). This CDR3 has 13 amino acids. The chain's CDR3 is CASSLILGETQYF. CDR3 sequence (DNA): TGTGCCAGCAGCTTAATTCTCGGAGAGACCCAGTACTTC.

The J gene is TRBJ2-3, the V gene TRBV6-2 or TRBV6-3; D is unclear. Trimming removed 4 bases from V and 2 bases from J, with 4 bases in between. In germline, CDR1 is MNHEY, CDR2 SVGEGT. CDR3 size: 12 residues. The CDR3 coding sequence is TGTGCCAGCAGTTCCAACACAGATACGCAGTATTTT. Its protein is CASSSNTDTQYF.

The genes are TRBV6-6 and TRBJ2-7, with TRBD1 matching over 9 bases. Per the germline V gene, CDR1 is MNHNY and CDR2 is SVGAGI (reference sequence). The V gene end was trimmed by 6 bases and the J gene end by 3 bases; junction bases not matched to a gene: 9. The CDR3 runs to 15 residues. In DNA, the CDR3 is TGTGCCAGCAGGCCTGAGGGACAGGGTCTCTACGAGCAGTACGTC. Residues: CASRPEGQGLYEQYV.

The V gene is TRBV5-1, the J gene TRBJ1-2; D perhaps matches TRBD1 (5 bases). With 6 bases removed from V and 8 bases from J, the gap between germline ends came to 17 bases. CDR3 length: 13 amino acids. The germline V gene has CDR1 SGHRS and CDR2 YFSETQ. CDR3 loop: CASNPSEGDGYTF. The CDR3, as DNA: TGCGCCAGCAACCCTTCTGAAGGGGACGGCTACACCTTC.

The chain couples TRBV28 to TRBJ2-1, with 10 bases lining up with TRBD2. Per germline, CDR1 MDHEN and CDR2 SYDVKM. CDR3 length: 16 amino acids. V was clipped by 4 bases and J by 2 bases; unmatched bases: 5. The chain's CDR3 is CASSSGTSVAYNEQFF. The DNA for the CDR3 is TGTGCCAGCAGTTCCGGGACTAGCGTGGCCTACAATGAGCAGTTCTTC.

CDR3 region: CASSPRGSSYNEQFF. CDR3 coding DNA: TGTGCCAGCTCACCACGTGGGAGCTCCTACAATGAGCAGTTCTTC. The chain links TRBV18 to TRBJ2-1, with D possibly matching TRBD2 (5 bases). CDR1 and CDR2 from the germline V gene are KGHSH and LQKENI. Trimming took off 1 base at V and 0 bases at J, with 7 bases between the two ends. The CDR3 extends over 15 amino acids.

This clone turned up a few times. This sequence joins TRBV6-5 and TRBJ1-6, with 8 bases that match TRBD1. The CDR3 contains 14 residues. V lost 4 bases and J lost 5; bases outside the gene matches: 1. Germline V gene sequence: CDR1 MNHEY, CDR2 SVGAGI. CDR3 loop: CASSLQGDNSPLHF. The CDR3, as DNA: TGTGCCAGCAGTTTACAGGGGGATAATTCACCCCTCCACTTT.

The J gene is TRBJ2-2, the V gene TRBV6-5; 7 bases are a match to TRBD1. Germline V gene sequence: CDR1 MNHEY, CDR2 SVGAGI. V lost 9 bases, J lost 0 bases, and 7 bases stayed unmatched. This CDR3 comprises 15 residues. CDR3 in DNA: TGTGCCAGTGTAGGACAGGCGGCGAACACCGGGGAGCTGTTTTTT. Protein sequence: CASVGQAANTGELFF.

The CDR3 nucleotides read TGCGCCAGCAGCCAAGTTGGGGCGTCGGGGACCCAGTACTTC. Translated, it gives CASSQVGASGTQYF. The V and J genes are TRBV4-1 and TRBJ2-5; tentatively, D is TRBD1 (5 bases). The CDR3 is made up of 14 amino acids. Germline lookup yields CDR1 MGHRA and CDR2 YSYEKL. The V gene lost 1 base and the J gene lost 7 bases, with 13 bases spanning the gap.

The chain uses TRBV6-5 and TRBJ1-1; D gene uncertain. This CDR3 is built from 14 residues. The V gene's germline CDR1 is MNHEY and CDR2 SVGAGI. Trimming took off 7 bases at V and 3 bases at J, with 15 bases between the two ends. CDR3 region: CASTGPGSYTEAFF. The CDR3 nucleotides read TGTGCCAGCACCGGACCGGGCAGCTACACTGAAGCTTTCTTT.

J is TRBJ1-5 and V is TRBV29-1; no clear D. Germline CDR1 is SQVTM and CDR2 is ANQGSEA. Trimming left V 5 bases short and J 2 bases short, with 10 bases between. This CDR3 region has 13 residues. In nucleotides, the CDR3 is TGCAGCGTTTCCCTTCGGGGCAATCAGCCCCAGCATTTT. It translates to CSVSLRGNQPQHF.

V is TRBV18 and J is TRBJ2-2; no clear D gene. Germline assignment: CDR1 KGHSH and CDR2 LQKENI. This CDR3 comprises 15 residues. V lost 0 bases to trimming and J lost 9 bases, with 14 bases between them. This CDR3 is CASSPPGLSGRELFF. The DNA for the CDR3 is TGTGCCAGCTCACCACCTGGCCTCTCTGGGAGGGAGCTGTTTTTT.

The rearrangement links TRBV9 to TRBJ1-4; no firm D call. The germline CDR1 and CDR2 sequences are SGDLS and YYNGEE. The CDR3 runs to 16 residues. V lost 0 bases and J lost 7, with 16 bases in between. The CDR3 bases are TGTGCCAGCAGCGTAGGGACCGGCGGGCGGGTTGAAAAACTGTTTTTT. Translating it yields CASSVGTGGRVEKLFF.

The chain has TRBV6-5 and TRBJ1-5, with no clear D. The CDR3 spans 12 residues. Trimming stripped 5 bases from V and 9 bases from J, with 11 bases between. CDR1 is MNHEY and CDR2 is SVGAGI in the germline V gene. CDR3 sequence reads: CASSHNEGPQHF. CDR3 DNA: TGTGCCAGCAGTCACAATGAGGGGCCCCAGCATTTT.

This chain joins TRBV19 and TRBJ1-5; TRBD1 is a possible D gene (5 bases). The CDR3 loop spans 16 amino acids. Trimming removed 6 bases at V and 5 bases at J, with 20 bases between. Germline CDR1 and CDR2: LNHDA and SQIVND (reference sequence). CDR3 sequence: CASRETNRGTDQPQHF. Here the CDR3 DNA reads TGTGCCAGTAGAGAGACAAATCGAGGGACGGATCAGCCCCAGCATTTT.

The gene calls are TRBV5-6 and TRBJ2-1; 8 bases map to TRBD1. Germline assignment: CDR1 SGHDT and CDR2 YYEEEE. Germline trimming cut 0 bases from V and 5 bases from J; bases unmatched to any gene: 7. The CDR3 covers 16 residues. This CDR3 is CASSLGGDRTNNEQFF. The CDR3 DNA is TGTGCCAGCAGCTTGGGAGGGGACAGGACAAACAATGAGCAGTTCTTC.

Here the CDR3 reads CATPGTLNSEQYV. The CDR3 nucleotides read TGTGCCACGCCCGGGACACTGAACTCCGAGCAGTACGTC. The gene calls are TRBV24-1 and TRBJ2-7; TRBD1 is a possible D gene (6 bases). Germline assignment: CDR1 KGHDR and CDR2 SFDVKD. The CDR3 contains 13 residues. V dropped 10 bases and J dropped 6 bases, with 18 bases sitting between them.

The chain employs TRBV7-8 and TRBJ1-1, with TRBD1 matching over 7 bases. The CDR3 contains 17 residues. With 3 bases clipped from V and 1 base from J, the junction kept 11 bases outside the gene matches. CDR1 SGHVS and CDR2 FQNEAQ come from the germline V gene. The CDR3 reads CASSFLQGGLSNTEAFF. In nucleotides, the CDR3 is TGTGCCAGCAGCTTCCTCCAGGGGGGACTCTCGAACACTGAAGCTTTCTTT.

The V and J genes are TRBV25-1 and TRBJ2-2; 7 nucleotides agree with TRBD2. The J segment lost 7 bases and the V segment lost 8 bases, leaving 4 bases of the junction unmatched. CDR1 is MGHDK, CDR2 SYGVNS, per germline. The CDR3 length is 12 residues. The chain's CDR3 is CASGRGYGELFF. In DNA form, the CDR3 reads TGTGCCAGCGGGAGGGGTTACGGGGAGCTGTTTTTT.

This sequence joins TRBV5-1 and TRBJ1-6; D remains unclear. CDR1 is SGHRS, CDR2 YFSETQ, per germline. With 2 bases removed from V and 0 bases from J, the gap between germline ends came to 6 bases. The CDR3 contains 15 residues. The CDR3 spells CASSFGSSYNSPLHF. Written as DNA, the CDR3 is TGCGCCAGCAGCTTTGGAAGCTCCTATAATTCACCCCTCCACTTT.

The rearrangement uses TRBV14 and TRBJ2-1; no clear D. This CDR3 has 13 residues. V gave up 1 base and J gave up 4 bases, with 5 bases separating them. Germline V gene lookup returns CDR1 SGHDN and CDR2 FVKESK. CDR3: CASSQVRYNEQFF. The CDR3 coding sequence is TGTGCCAGCAGCCAAGTCCGATACAATGAGCAGTTCTTC.

This clone is a singleton in its sample. This chain uses TRBV7-9 with TRBJ2-2; D gene unclear. Germline loops: CDR1 SEHNR, CDR2 FQNEAQ (reference sequence). CDR3 size: 16 residues. Trimming stripped 0 bases from V and 1 base from J, with 9 bases between. Here the CDR3 DNA reads TGTGCCAGCAGCTTAGCGGCAGGAATGAACACCGGGGAGCTGTTTTTT. Its protein is CASSLAAGMNTGELFF. Variable domain in full (rest from reference TRBV7-9 and TRBJ2-2): DTGVSQNPRHKITKRGQNVTFRCDPISEHNRLYWYRQTLGQGPEFLTYFQNEAQLEKSRLLSDRFSAERPKGSFSTLEIQRTEQGDSAMYLCASSLAAGMNTGELFFGEGSRLTVL.

This clone was found a few times. The rearrangement links TRBV30 to TRBJ2-1, with 11 positions matching TRBD1. Per the germline V gene, CDR1 is GTSNPN and CDR2 is SVGIG (reference sequence). V lost 3 bases, J lost 9 bases, and 4 bases stayed unmatched. The CDR3 extends over 13 amino acids. CDR3 bases: TGTGCCTGGAGCCGGACAGGGGGCGGTGAGCAGTTCTTC. Translation gives CAWSRTGGGEQFF.

The chain has TRBV5-8 and TRBJ1-4, with 7 bases aligning to TRBD1. Germline loops: CDR1 SGHTS, CDR2 YDEGEE. The length of the CDR3 is 16 residues. V trimming: 3 bases; J trimming: 4 bases; junction bases outside the gene matches: 9. This chain's CDR3 is CASSSGTVTDNEKLFF. DNA for the CDR3: TGTGCCAGCAGCTCAGGGACAGTGACGGATAATGAAAAACTGTTTTTT.

The rearrangement uses TRBV5-8 and TRBJ2-7; no reliable D call. Trimming removed 4 bases at V and 3 bases at J, with 17 bases between. From germline, CDR1 is SGHTS and CDR2 YDEGEE. The CDR3 runs 15 residues. The DNA of the CDR3 is TGTGCCAGCAGCCCCGACCGACTCCGGAACTACGAGCAGTACTTC. The encoded protein is CASSPDRLRNYEQYF.

This clone was observed a single time. The V call is TRBV2, the J call TRBJ2-1; TRBD2 matches at 9 bases. In germline, CDR1 is SNHLY, CDR2 FYNNEI. The CDR3 runs 16 residues. V trimming: 5 bases; J trimming: 6 bases; junction bases outside the gene matches: 11. The CDR3 bases are TGTGCCAGCAGTATCCTAGCGGGAACCAGGGGCAATGAGCAGTTCTTC. Protein product: CASSILAGTRGNEQFF.